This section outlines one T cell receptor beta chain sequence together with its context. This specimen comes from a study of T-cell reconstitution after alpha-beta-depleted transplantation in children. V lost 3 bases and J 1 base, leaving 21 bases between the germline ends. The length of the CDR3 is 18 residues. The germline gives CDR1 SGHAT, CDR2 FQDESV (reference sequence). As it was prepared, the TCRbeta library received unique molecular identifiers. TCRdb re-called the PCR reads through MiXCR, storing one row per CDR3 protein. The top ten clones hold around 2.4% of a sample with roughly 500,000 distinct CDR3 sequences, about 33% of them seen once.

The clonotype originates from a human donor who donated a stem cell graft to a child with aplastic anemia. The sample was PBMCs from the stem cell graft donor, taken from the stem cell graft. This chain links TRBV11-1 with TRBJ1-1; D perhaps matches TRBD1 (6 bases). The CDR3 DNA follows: TGTGCCAGCAGCTTCCGCTTAGCCCACAGGGCCGGGAACACTGAAGCTTTCTTT. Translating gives CASSFRLAHRAGNTEAFF.